Each of the 6 T cell receptor beta chains below was sequenced from the same sample in a study of a mutant IDH1 vaccine in newly diagnosed glioma. TCRdb's copy holds only in-frame clones and misses some; the assay was immunoSEQ multiplex PCR. The profile shows approximately 60,000 clones, around 80% of them singletons. Antigen specificity for these receptors is unknown. The time point was: week 23, last vaccination. Each dose of the vaccine consisted of 300 ug of mutant IDH1 20-mer peptide, with topical imiquimod. This material consisted of PBMCs, taken from a glioma patient whose treatment included an IDH1 peptide vaccine. The origin of the receptors is a woman aged 40 to 50 with glioma. Some clones in this sample may be carry-over from other donors' samples.

This clone has only a few counts. This chain connects TRBV30 to TRBJ1-5; tentative D call: TRBD1 (5 bases). This CDR3 is 13 amino acids long. The ends were cut back, 3 bases at V and 5 bases at J, with 11 bases in the middle. Germline V gene data show CDR1 as GTSNPN and CDR2 as SVGIG (reference sequence). Written as DNA, the CDR3 is TGTGCCTGGAGCCGGGGCCCCTATCAGCCCCAGCATTTT. Its translation: CAWSRGPYQPQHF. Using reference TRBV30 and TRBJ1-5 for the parts outside the CDR3, the full variable domain is SQTIHQWPATLVQPVGSPLSLECTVEGTSNPNLYWYRQAAGRGLQLLFYSVGIGQISSEVPQNLSASRPQDRQFILSSKKLLLSDSGFYLCAWSRGPYQPQHFGDGTRLSIL.

The V gene is TRBV30, the J gene TRBJ2-4, with 7 bases fitting TRBD1. The CDR3 has 17 amino acids. The V gene's germline CDR1 is GTSNPN and CDR2 SVGIG (reference sequence). J lost 0 bases, V lost 3 bases, and 11 bases had no gene match. CDR3 DNA sequence: TGTGCCTGGAGCGAAGGCTACAGGGGCTTAGCCAAAAACATTCAGTACTTC. Translation: CAWSEGYRGLAKNIQYF. Full variable domain (remainder filled in from reference TRBV30 and TRBJ2-4): SQTIHQWPATLVQPVGSPLSLECTVEGTSNPNLYWYRQAAGRGLQLLFYSVGIGQISSEVPQNLSASRPQDRQFILSSKKLLLSDSGFYLCAWSEGYRGLAKNIQYFGAGTRLSVL.

J is TRBJ2-7 and V is TRBV19; the D is unclear. The CDR3 sequence is 13 residues long. The V end lost 9 bases, the J end lost 4 bases, and 16 bases lay between the germline ends. In germline, CDR1 is LNHDA, CDR2 SQIVND (reference sequence). The CDR3 sequence: CASRSRNGYEQYF. Here the CDR3 DNA reads TGTGCCAGCAGAAGTAGGAACGGGTACGAGCAGTACTTC.

The chain is built from TRBV5-6 and TRBJ2-7, with TRBD1 as a possible D gene (7 bases). The V gene lost 1 base and the J gene lost 6 bases, with 14 bases spanning the gap. The CDR3 extends over 14 amino acids. CDR1 is SGHDT and CDR2 is YYEEEE in the germline V gene. The chain's CDR3 is CASSLHGQGGEQYF. DNA for the CDR3: TGTGCCAGCAGCTTGCATGGGCAGGGGGGCGAGCAGTACTTC.

The CDR3 loop reads CATADSITNEKLFF. CDR3 DNA: TGTGCCACGGCGGACAGCATCACTAATGAAAAACTGTTTTTT. The V call is TRBV10-3, the J call TRBJ1-4, with D tentatively TRBD1 (6 bases). CDR3 size: 14 residues. The germline gives CDR1 ENHRY, CDR2 SYGVKD. The V end lost 10 bases, the J end lost 2 bases, and 14 bases lay between the germline ends.

The chain links TRBV6-5 to TRBJ2-7; possible D gene TRBD1, 6 bases. Trimming cost V 1 base and J 6 bases, with 10 bases left between them. The CDR3 has 13 amino acids. Germline loops: CDR1 MNHEY, CDR2 SVGAGI. CDR3 in DNA: TGTGCCAGCAGTTACTTGCAGGGGCTCGAGCAGTACTTC. Its translation is CASSYLQGLEQYF.